This passage covers 28 T cell receptor beta chains from one sample sequenced in a study of identical twins. TCRdb used MiXCR to reprocess the 5' RACE reads, holding one entry per CDR3 protein. The profile shows more than 400,000 distinct CDR3 sequences, nearly 15% of them singletons. A further study also used this sample, focusing on yellow fever vaccine responses in identical twins.

The sample was CD4+ T cells sorted from blood. The receptors shown here come from a woman aged 18 to 35 in good health.

The sample holds a few counts of this clonotype. The chain recombines TRBV27 with TRBJ2-1; the D gene is possibly TRBD2 (5 bases). The CDR3 has 13 amino acids. CDR1 and CDR2 (germline): MNHEY, SMNVEV (reference sequence). With 6 bases removed from V and 5 bases from J, the gap between germline ends came to 11 bases. This CDR3 is CASRRTDHNEQFF. DNA for the CDR3: TGTGCCAGCAGGCGGACTGACCACAATGAGCAGTTCTTC.

The V gene is TRBV7-9, the J gene TRBJ2-2; 7 bases map to TRBD2. Germline V lookup: CDR1 SEHNR, CDR2 FQNEAQ (reference sequence). Trimming cost V 10 bases and J 3 bases; bases outside gene matches: 14. CDR3 length: 16 amino acids. The CDR3 here is CATPAGSSGHTGELFF. CDR3 bases: TGTGCCACCCCAGCCGGATCTAGCGGCCACACCGGGGAGCTGTTTTTT.

The genes are TRBV25-1 and TRBJ2-3, with D perhaps TRBD1 or TRBD2 (5 bases each). The germline V and J ends were trimmed by 4 bases and 4 bases, with 12 bases remaining between them. From germline, CDR1 is MGHDK and CDR2 SYGVNS. This CDR3 contains 14 residues. The CDR3: CASSGRLGADTQYF. CDR3 in DNA: TGTGCCAGCAGTGGTAGATTGGGGGCAGATACGCAGTATTTT.

The chain recombines TRBV29-1 with TRBJ2-3; perhaps TRBD1 as D (5 bases). Germline V CDR1 and CDR2: SQVTM, ANQGSEA. V lost 8 bases and J 2 bases, leaving 14 bases between the germline ends. This CDR3 is 13 amino acids long. The CDR3 here is CSSREQPTDTQYF. DNA of the CDR3: TGCAGCTCCAGGGAACAGCCCACAGATACGCAGTATTTT.

The rearrangement uses TRBV5-1 and TRBJ2-3; D might be TRBD2 (6 bases). Germline lookup yields CDR1 SGHRS and CDR2 YFSETQ. The length of the CDR3 is 16 residues. Trimming removed 3 bases at V and 3 bases at J, with 17 bases between. The CDR3 nucleotides read TGCGCCAGCAGCTGGCGCGGGGCGCCGGTGACAGATACGCAGTATTTT. Protein sequence: CASSWRGAPVTDTQYF. Looking up the rest from reference TRBV5-1 and TRBJ2-3 gives the full variable domain: KAGVTQTPRYLIKTRGQQVTLSCSPISGHRSVSWYQQTPGQGLQFLFEYFSETQRNKGNFPGRFSGRQFSNSRSEMNVSTLELGDSALYLCASSWRGAPVTDTQYFGPGTRLTVL.

Only a few counts were recorded for this clonotype. The CDR3 DNA reads TGTGCCATCAAATCGACAGGAAGGACCGGGGAGCTGTTTTTT. Protein: CAIKSTGRTGELFF. The V call is TRBV10-3, the J call TRBJ2-2; tentatively, D is TRBD1 (6 bases). The CDR3 consists of 14 residues. Germline V gene lookup returns CDR1 ENHRY and CDR2 SYGVKD. V was trimmed by 7 bases and J by 5 bases, leaving 14 bases between them.

This clonotype has only one observation. The junction does not match germline at one end; this may be a read error. This chain links TRBV4-2 with TRBJ1-6; D gene ambiguous. The CDR3 has 15 amino acids. In germline, CDR1 is LGHNA, CDR2 YNFKEQ. CDR3 DNA sequence: TGTGCCAGCAGCCAAGATCTGCAGATTAATTCACCCCTCCATTTT. Its protein product is CASSQDLQINSPLHF.

This clonotype was detected a few times. CDR3 in DNA: TGTGCCAGCACCCGGGGGACAGGGCTTAATGGCTACACCTTC. Amino acids: CASTRGTGLNGYTF. V is TRBV12-3 or TRBV12-4 and J is TRBJ1-2; TRBD1 agrees at 9 bases. The junction had 9 bases not matched to a gene; V was cut back by 7 bases and J by 6 bases. The CDR3 has 14 residues.

This clonotype was picked up a small number of times. The V and J genes are TRBV7-6 and TRBJ2-2, with D perhaps TRBD2 (6 bases). The CDR3 consists of 16 residues. The V gene's germline CDR1 is SGHVS and CDR2 FNYEAQ. V was shortened by 2 bases and J by 5 bases, with 15 bases between the two germline ends. CDR3 DNA: TGTGCCAGCAGCTTATTCTCTAGCGAGATAACCGGGGAGCTGTTTTTT. Translating it yields CASSLFSSEITGELFF.

This clonotype was seen only a few times. The CDR3 region has the DNA TGTGCCAGCAGCCAAGGTTTGGTTACAGAGACCCAGTACTTC. Amino acid sequence: CASSQGLVTETQYF. The V call is TRBV3-1, the J call TRBJ2-5; D uncertain. Germline assignment: CDR1 LGHDT and CDR2 YNNKEL (reference sequence). The CDR3 sequence is 14 residues long. Trimming stripped 1 base from V and 4 bases from J, with 10 bases between.

This clonotype was counted between two and nine times. The chain combines TRBV29-1 with TRBJ1-1, with a weak D call TRBD1 (6 bases). The CDR3 is 12 residues long. CDR1 and CDR2 from the germline V gene are SQVTM and ANQGSEA. Trimming took 7 bases from V and 6 from J, leaving 15 bases between them. CDR3 nucleotides: TGCAGCGGAAGGGACACACAAGCTGAAGCTTTCTTT. Translation gives CSGRDTQAEAFF.

This clonotype was found a few times. V usage is TRBV20-1 and J usage is TRBJ2-3, with no clear D. CDR3 size: 10 residues. CDR1 and CDR2 (germline): DFQATT, SNEGSKA (reference sequence). CDR3 in amino acids: CSAYTDTQYF. CDR3 nucleotides: TGCAGCGCCTACACAGATACGCAGTATTTT.

This clonotype turned up a few times. The chain employs TRBV12-3 or TRBV12-4 and TRBJ2-2, with D unclear. This CDR3 contains 14 residues. The germline V and J ends were trimmed by 6 bases and 6 bases, with 14 bases remaining between them. In DNA, the CDR3 is TGTGCCAGCAGCTACCGAACCCGTTCCGGGGAGCTGTTTTTT. Its translation: CASSYRTRSGELFF.

This clonotype was observed many times. This chain joins TRBV15 and TRBJ2-5; TRBD2 aligns across 10 bases. The CDR3 is 16 amino acids. The germline V gene encodes CDR1 LNHNV and CDR2 YYDKDF (reference sequence). J lost 5 bases, V lost 0 bases, and 6 bases had no gene match. CDR3 protein: CATSREASGSWETQYF. The CDR3 DNA sequence: TGTGCCACCAGCAGAGAGGCTAGCGGGAGTTGGGAGACCCAGTACTTC.

This clonotype was picked up a small number of times. The chain has TRBV19 and TRBJ2-7, with 7 bases that match TRBD1. This CDR3 is built from 15 residues. V shed 1 base, J shed 6 bases, and the junction held 9 bases outside the gene matches. The germline V gene has CDR1 LNHDA and CDR2 SQIVND (reference sequence). The CDR3 region has the DNA TGTGCCAGTAGTATAGGGGGCAGGGGGATCGGCGAGCAGTACTTC. Its translation is CASSIGGRGIGEQYF.

The rearrangement joins TRBV5-1 to TRBJ2-1; D unclear. The CDR3 is 14 amino acids. V shed 0 bases and J shed 5 bases, with 9 bases lying between them. Germline V lookup: CDR1 SGHRS, CDR2 YFSETQ. DNA of the CDR3: TGCGCCAGCAGCTTGGGGGCGGTTAACAATGAGCAGTTCTTC. Its translation: CASSLGAVNNEQFF.

The V gene is TRBV20-1, the J gene TRBJ2-1; the match to TRBD1 covers 7 bases. CDR1 is DFQATT and CDR2 is SNEGSKA in the germline V gene (reference sequence). This CDR3 contains 14 residues. Trimming at V came to 0 bases and at J to 9 bases, leaving 8 bases not matched to a gene. The CDR3 DNA reads TGCAGTGCTAGAGATTGGGCACGGGACAGTGAGCAGTTCTTC. It encodes CSARDWARDSEQFF.

The chain uses TRBV12-3 or TRBV12-4 and TRBJ1-1; no definite D call. The CDR3 loop spans 10 amino acids. Trimming removed 8 bases from V and 3 bases from J, with 4 bases in between. Here the CDR3 reads CASWDTEAFF. CDR3 sequence (DNA): TGTGCCAGCTGGGACACTGAAGCTTTCTTT.

This clonotype showed up just a few times. This chain links TRBV5-6 with TRBJ1-1; the match to TRBD1 covers 9 bases. J was trimmed by 5 bases and V by 2 bases; bases with no gene match: 13. This CDR3 is 17 amino acids long. Germline V gene data show CDR1 as SGHDT and CDR2 as YYEEEE. CDR3 in DNA: TGTGCCAGCAGCTTATGGGACAGGGTACATAGACGGACTGAAGCTTTCTTT. As protein: CASSLWDRVHRRTEAFF.

V and J are TRBV10-3 and TRBJ2-5, with 16 bases lining up with TRBD2. Germline CDR1 and CDR2: ENHRY and SYGVKD. The CDR3 is 16 residues long. V shed 6 bases, J shed 4 bases, and the junction held 5 bases outside the gene matches. Here the CDR3 DNA reads TGTGCCATCAGCCTGGGACTAGCGGGAGGGTCAGAGACCCAGTACTTC. Protein sequence: CAISLGLAGGSETQYF.

The V gene is TRBV27, the J gene TRBJ1-1, with D perhaps TRBD1 (6 bases). V gave up 6 bases and J gave up 6 bases, with 17 bases separating them. The CDR3 totals 14 residues. Germline V gives CDR1 MNHEY, CDR2 SMNVEV (reference sequence). CDR3 in DNA: TGTGCCAGCAGACCGTACAGGGAAACCCCTGAAGCTTTCTTT. It encodes CASRPYRETPEAFF.

This chain uses TRBV5-5 with TRBJ2-7; tentative D call: TRBD2 (5 bases). Deletions cut 1 base from V and 6 bases from J, with 11 bases between. CDR1 is SGHKS, CDR2 YYEKEE, per germline (reference sequence). The CDR3 totals 13 residues. The CDR3 DNA follows: TGTGCCAGCAGCTTGACGGGGATGGGCGAGCAGTACTTC. Translated, it gives CASSLTGMGEQYF.

This clonotype was found many times. This chain joins TRBV12-3 or TRBV12-4 and TRBJ2-7; D unresolved. Trimming removed 3 bases from V and 9 bases from J, with 15 bases in between. This CDR3 contains 13 residues. This CDR3 reads CASSLSSSEVQYF. The CDR3 DNA reads TGTGCCAGCAGTTTGAGCAGTTCGGAAGTGCAGTACTTC.

This clonotype was observed a few times. The chain carries TRBV20-1 and TRBJ2-5; maybe TRBD2 (6 bases). From germline, CDR1 is DFQATT and CDR2 SNEGSKA (reference sequence). The length of the CDR3 is 14 residues. V gave up 2 bases and J gave up 5 bases, with 15 bases separating them. CDR3 DNA sequence: TGCAGTGCTAGATTGCGGGATGGGGCGGAGACCCAGTACTTC. It specifies CSARLRDGAETQYF.

The chain links TRBV13 to TRBJ1-1, with unresolved D. Per germline, CDR1 PRHDT and CDR2 FYEKMQ (reference sequence). V lost 6 bases to trimming and J lost 2 bases, with 13 bases between them. CDR3 length: 14 residues. CDR3 sequence (DNA): TGTGCCAGCAGGTTGAGGGTAATTAACACTGAAGCTTTCTTT. Amino acid sequence: CASRLRVINTEAFF.

This clonotype occurred many times. The chain carries TRBV5-1 and TRBJ2-1; D not certain. V lost 1 base and J 14 bases, leaving 16 bases between the germline ends. This CDR3 has 13 amino acids. Germline V CDR1 and CDR2: SGHRS, YFSETQ. The CDR3 is CASSLSRRGDKFF. DNA for the CDR3: TGCGCCAGCAGCTTGTCTAGGCGCGGAGACAAGTTCTTC.

The V gene is TRBV5-1, the J gene TRBJ2-3; D is unresolved. Germline assignment: CDR1 SGHRS and CDR2 YFSETQ. V lost 6 bases and J 4 bases, leaving 6 bases between the germline ends. The CDR3 runs to 11 residues. The CDR3 loop is CASTQADTQYF. In DNA, the CDR3 is TGCGCCAGCACCCAGGCAGATACGCAGTATTTT. The full variable domain, in which reference TRBV5-1 and TRBJ2-3 provide the parts outside the CDR3, is KAGVTQTPRYLIKTRGQQVTLSCSPISGHRSVSWYQQTPGQGLQFLFEYFSETQRNKGNFPGRFSGRQFSNSRSEMNVSTLELGDSALYLCASTQADTQYFGPGTRLTVL.

This clonotype occurred a few times. This chain joins TRBV5-1 and TRBJ2-3; 12 nucleotides agree with TRBD2. Germline V gene data show CDR1 as SGHRS and CDR2 as YFSETQ. The V and J ends lost 0 bases and 6 bases, in that order; junction bases with no gene match: 8. CDR3 length: 17 residues. The CDR3 DNA reads as TGCGCCAGCAGCTTGGTGGCTAGCGGGGGGGCAGCTGATACGCAGTATTTT. Amino acids: CASSLVASGGAADTQYF.